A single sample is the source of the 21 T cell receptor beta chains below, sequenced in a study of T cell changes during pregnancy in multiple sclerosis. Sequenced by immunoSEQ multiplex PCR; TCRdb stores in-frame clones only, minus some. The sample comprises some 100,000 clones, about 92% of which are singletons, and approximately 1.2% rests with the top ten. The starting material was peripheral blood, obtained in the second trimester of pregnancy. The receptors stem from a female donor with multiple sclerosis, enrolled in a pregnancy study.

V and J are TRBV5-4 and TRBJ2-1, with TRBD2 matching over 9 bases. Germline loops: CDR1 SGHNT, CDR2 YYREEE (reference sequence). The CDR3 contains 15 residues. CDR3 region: CATVIAGASYNEQFF. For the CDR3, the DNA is TGTGCGACCGTTATAGCGGGAGCGTCCTACAATGAGCAGTTCTTC.

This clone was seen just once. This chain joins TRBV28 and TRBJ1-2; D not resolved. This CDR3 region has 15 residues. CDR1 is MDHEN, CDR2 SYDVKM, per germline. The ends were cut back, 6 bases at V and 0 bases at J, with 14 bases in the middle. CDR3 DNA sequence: TGTGCCAGCAGCCAACTCTCTGCATCTAACTATGGCTACACCTTC. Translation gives CASSQLSASNYGYTF.

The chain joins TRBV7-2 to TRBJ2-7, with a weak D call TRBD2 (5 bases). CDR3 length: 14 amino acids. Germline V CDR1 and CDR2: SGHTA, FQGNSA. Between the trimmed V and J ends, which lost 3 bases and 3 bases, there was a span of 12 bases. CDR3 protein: CASSFGLGIYEQYF. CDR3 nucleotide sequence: TGTGCCAGCAGCTTCGGACTGGGGATCTACGAGCAGTACTTC.

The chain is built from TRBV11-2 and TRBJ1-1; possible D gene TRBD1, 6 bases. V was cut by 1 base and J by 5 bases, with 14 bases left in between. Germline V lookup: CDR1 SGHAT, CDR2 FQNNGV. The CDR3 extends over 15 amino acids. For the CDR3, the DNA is TGTGCCAGCAGCTTAGGGCCAGGGAGGGGGACTGAAGCTTTCTTT. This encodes CASSLGPGRGTEAFF.

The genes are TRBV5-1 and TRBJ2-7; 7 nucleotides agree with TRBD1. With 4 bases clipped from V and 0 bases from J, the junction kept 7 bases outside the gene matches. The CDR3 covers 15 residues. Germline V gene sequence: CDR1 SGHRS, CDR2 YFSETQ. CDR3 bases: TGCGCCAGCAGCCAGGGACAGCTGATCTCCTACGAGCAGTACTTC. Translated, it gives CASSQGQLISYEQYF.

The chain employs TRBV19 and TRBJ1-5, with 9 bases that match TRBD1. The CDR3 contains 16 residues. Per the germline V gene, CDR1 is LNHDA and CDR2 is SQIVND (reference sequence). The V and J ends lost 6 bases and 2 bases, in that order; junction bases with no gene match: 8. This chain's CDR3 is CASSQPTGGGNQPQHF. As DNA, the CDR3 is TGTGCCAGTAGCCAACCGACAGGGGGAGGCAATCAGCCCCAGCATTTT. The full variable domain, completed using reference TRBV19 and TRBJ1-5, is DGGITQSPKYLFRKEGQNVTLSCEQNLNHDAMYWYRQDPGQGLRLIYYSQIVNDFQKGDIAEGYSVSREKKESFPLTVTSAQKNPTAFYLCASSQPTGGGNQPQHFGDGTRLSIL.

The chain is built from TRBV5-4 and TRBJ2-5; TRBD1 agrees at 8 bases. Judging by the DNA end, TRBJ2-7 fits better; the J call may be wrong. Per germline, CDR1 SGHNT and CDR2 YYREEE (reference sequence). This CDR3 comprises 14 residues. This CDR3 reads CASRMFGQGYEQYF. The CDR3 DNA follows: TGTGCCAGCAGAATGTTCGGACAGGGCTACGAGCAGTACTTC.

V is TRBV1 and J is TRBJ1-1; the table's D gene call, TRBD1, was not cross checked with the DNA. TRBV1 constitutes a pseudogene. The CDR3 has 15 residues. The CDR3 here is CTSSQDRGRLTEAFF. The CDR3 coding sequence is TGCACCAGCAGCCAGGACAGGGGGCGGCTCACTGAAGCTTTCTTT.

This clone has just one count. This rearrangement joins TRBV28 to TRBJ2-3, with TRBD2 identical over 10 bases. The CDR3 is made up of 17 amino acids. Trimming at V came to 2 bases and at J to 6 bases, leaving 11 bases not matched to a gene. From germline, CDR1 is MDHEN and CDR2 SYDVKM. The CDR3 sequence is CASSLEGLATVRDTQYF. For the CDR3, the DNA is TGTGCCAGCAGTTTAGAGGGACTAGCGACTGTCAGGGATACGCAGTATTTT.

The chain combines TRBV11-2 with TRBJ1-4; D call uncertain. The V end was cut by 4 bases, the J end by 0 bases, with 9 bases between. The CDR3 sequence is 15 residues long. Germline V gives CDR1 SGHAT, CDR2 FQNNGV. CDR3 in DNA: TGTGCCAGCAGCTCTGGAGGTGCAACTAATGAAAAACTGTTTTTT. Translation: CASSSGGATNEKLFF.

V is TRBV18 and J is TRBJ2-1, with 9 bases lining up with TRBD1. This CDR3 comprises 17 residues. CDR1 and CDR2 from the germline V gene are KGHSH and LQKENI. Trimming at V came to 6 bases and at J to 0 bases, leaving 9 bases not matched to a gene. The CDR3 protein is CASSRDRVRSSYNEQFF. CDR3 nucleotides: TGTGCCAGCTCCCGGGACAGGGTAAGGAGCTCCTACAATGAGCAGTTCTTC.

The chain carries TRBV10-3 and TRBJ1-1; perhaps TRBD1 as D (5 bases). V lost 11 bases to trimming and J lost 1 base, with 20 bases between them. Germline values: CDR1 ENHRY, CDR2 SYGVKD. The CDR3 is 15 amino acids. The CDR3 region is CAHRQGPQGNTEAFF. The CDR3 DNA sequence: TGTGCCCACCGGCAGGGTCCCCAGGGGAACACTGAAGCTTTCTTT.

CDR3 loop: CASSTGQLYGYTF. DNA of the CDR3: TGTGCCAGCAGCACGGGACAGCTGTATGGCTACACCTTC. This chain links TRBV5-6 with TRBJ1-2; 7 bases align to TRBD1. V dropped 4 bases and J dropped 5; count of bases not matched to a gene: 5. CDR1 is SGHDT, CDR2 YYEEEE, per germline. The CDR3 covers 13 residues. The whole variable domain, remainder taken from reference TRBV5-6 and TRBJ1-2, is DAGVTQSPTHLIKTRGQQVTLRCSPKSGHDTVSWYQQALGQGPQFIFQYYEEEERQRGNFPDRFSGHQFPNYSSELNVNALLLGDSALYLCASSTGQLYGYTFGSGTRLTVV.

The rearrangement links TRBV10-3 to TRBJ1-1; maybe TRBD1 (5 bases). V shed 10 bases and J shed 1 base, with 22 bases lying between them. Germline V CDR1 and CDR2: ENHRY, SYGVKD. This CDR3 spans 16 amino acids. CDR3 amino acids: CATRARSGLQNTEAFF. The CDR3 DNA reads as TGTGCCACCCGGGCCAGATCGGGACTCCAGAACACTGAAGCTTTCTTT.

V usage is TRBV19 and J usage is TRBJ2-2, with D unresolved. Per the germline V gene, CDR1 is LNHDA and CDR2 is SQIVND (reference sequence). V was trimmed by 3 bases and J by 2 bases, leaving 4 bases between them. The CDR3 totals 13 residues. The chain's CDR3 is CASSMSNTGELFF. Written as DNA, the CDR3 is TGTGCCAGTAGTATGAGTAACACCGGGGAGCTGTTTTTT.

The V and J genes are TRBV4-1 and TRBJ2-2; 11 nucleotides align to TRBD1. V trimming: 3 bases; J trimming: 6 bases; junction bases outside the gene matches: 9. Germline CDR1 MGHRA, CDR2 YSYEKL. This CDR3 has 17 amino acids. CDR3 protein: CASSHGRGQGVAGELFF. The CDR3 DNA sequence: TGCGCCAGCAGCCACGGGAGGGGACAGGGGGTCGCCGGGGAGCTGTTTTTT.

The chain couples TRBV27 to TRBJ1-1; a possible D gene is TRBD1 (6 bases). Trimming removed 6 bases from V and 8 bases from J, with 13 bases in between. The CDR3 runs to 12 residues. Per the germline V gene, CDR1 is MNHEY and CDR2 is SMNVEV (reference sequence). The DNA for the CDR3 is TGTGCCAGCAGCCCTCCGGGACAAGAAGCTTTCTTT. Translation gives CASSPPGQEAFF.

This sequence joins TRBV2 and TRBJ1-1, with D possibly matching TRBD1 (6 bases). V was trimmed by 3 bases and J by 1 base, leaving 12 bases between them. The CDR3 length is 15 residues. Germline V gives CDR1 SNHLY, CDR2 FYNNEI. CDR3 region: CASSDVGTSNTEAFF. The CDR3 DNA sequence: TGTGCCAGCAGTGATGTCGGGACATCGAACACTGAAGCTTTCTTT.

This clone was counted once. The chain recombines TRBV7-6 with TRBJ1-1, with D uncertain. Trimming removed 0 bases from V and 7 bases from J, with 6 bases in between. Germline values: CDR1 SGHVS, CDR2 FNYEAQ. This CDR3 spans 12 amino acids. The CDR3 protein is CASSLARGEAFF. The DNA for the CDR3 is TGTGCCAGCAGCTTAGCCCGGGGTGAAGCTTTCTTT.

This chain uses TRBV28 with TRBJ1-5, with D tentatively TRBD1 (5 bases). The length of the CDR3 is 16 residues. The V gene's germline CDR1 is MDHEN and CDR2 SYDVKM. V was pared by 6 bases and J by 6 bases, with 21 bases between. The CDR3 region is CASSRPTAGFVQPQHF. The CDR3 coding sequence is TGTGCCAGCAGCCGTCCTACGGCAGGGTTTGTTCAGCCCCAGCATTTT.

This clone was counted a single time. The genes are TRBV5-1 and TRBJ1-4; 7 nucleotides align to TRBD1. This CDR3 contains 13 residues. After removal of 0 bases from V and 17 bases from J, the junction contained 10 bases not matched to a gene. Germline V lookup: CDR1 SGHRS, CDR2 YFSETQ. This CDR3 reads CASSLDFGQASFF. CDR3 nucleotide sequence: TGCGCCAGCAGCTTGGATTTTGGACAGGCCTCCTTTTTT.